This T cell receptor (beta chain) is drawn from a study of blood T cell repertoires in COVID-19. In the study's own analysis: Amplification of reference gene primers was used by the study to estimate nucleated cell counts. Generated by immunoSEQ multiplex PCR, the TCRdb table keeps only in-frame clones and is missing some. The DNA was the basis for D and trimming; V, J and clone size are from that table. Of tens of thousands of clones in the sample, roughly 90% were seen once. This TCR was recovered from a human donor in a cohort sampled during active COVID-19. Sequencing input: peripheral blood.

CDR3 in amino acids: CASRSGGASSTDTQYF. The CDR3 DNA follows: TGTGCCAGCAGGTCTGGAGGGGCTTCTAGCACAGATACGCAGTATTTT. This chain connects TRBV3-1 (or the pseudogene TRBV3-2) to TRBJ2-3, with D maybe TRBD2 (6 bases). V lost 6 bases, J lost 0 bases, and 16 bases lay in between. Germline CDR1 LGHDT, CDR2 YNNKEL (reference sequence). The CDR3 runs to 16 residues.